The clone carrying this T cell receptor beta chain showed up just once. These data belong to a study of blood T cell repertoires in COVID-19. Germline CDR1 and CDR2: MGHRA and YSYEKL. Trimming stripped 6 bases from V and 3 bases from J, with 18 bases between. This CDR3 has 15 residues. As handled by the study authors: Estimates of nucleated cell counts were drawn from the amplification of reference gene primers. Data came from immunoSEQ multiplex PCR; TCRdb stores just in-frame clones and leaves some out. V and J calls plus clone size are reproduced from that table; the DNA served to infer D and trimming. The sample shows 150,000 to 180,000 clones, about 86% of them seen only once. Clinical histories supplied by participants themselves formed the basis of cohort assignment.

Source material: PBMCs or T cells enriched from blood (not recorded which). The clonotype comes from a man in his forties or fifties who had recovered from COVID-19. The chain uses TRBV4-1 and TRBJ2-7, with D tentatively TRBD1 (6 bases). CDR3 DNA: TGCGCCAGCAGACCCGACAGGAGCACCTACTACGAGCAGTACTTC. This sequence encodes CASRPDRSTYYEQYF.